This TCR beta chain comes out of a study of T cell responses to AZD1222 COVID-19 vaccine (dated by TCRdb to about 2021). About the full investigation: A total of approximately 230 trial participants underwent TCR sequencing, of whom nearly 210 received two doses of AZD1222 and some 25 received two doses of the MenACWY control vaccine. Trial participants were enrolled by age into subgroups of 18-55, 56-69 and 70-plus years, and about 150, 27 and 61 TCR-sequenced participants, respectively, were included in these subgroups. The paper as a whole reports these results and caveats: No day 14 peak-response samples were available, so repertoires were characterized only after the peak T cell response. Conclusions about previously exposed vaccinees were limited because only six AZD1222 recipients were SARS-CoV-2 seropositive at baseline. Spike-specific TCR breadth and depth rose significantly after two AZD1222 doses compared with day 0 and with MenACWY recipients. Nearly half of unique spike-specific TCRs reportedly recognized epitopes outside regions mutated in the B.1.351 and B.1.1.7 variants. Participants were mostly white British, with more females than males. The authors suggested clonal diversity may have been underestimated. In the small 56-69-year group, the increase in depth fell short of significance, most likely because of low power. CD4 TCRs associated with the vaccine covered the entire spike protein, and the dominant responses were in regions 160-218 and 743-854.

Per the publication, the time point label means: about 28 days (+/-7) after the second vaccine dose. Because spike-specific TCR depth and breadth did not differ between the two schedules, AZD1222 recipients who got a second dose at roughly 4 weeks were pooled with those who got a second dose at roughly 12 weeks. Samples from vaccinated people were obtained from the UK trials COV001 and COV002, which included a single-blind randomized controlled phase 2/3 trial of AZD1222 (ChAdOx1 nCoV-19) in healthy adults. For TCRbeta chain sequencing, PBMC samples were collected from trial participants at day 0 and at day 28 after the second dose. The CDR3 regions of human TCRbeta chains were subjected to immunosequencing. The original pipeline was this. TCRs in the repertoires were matched against a reference library of SARS-CoV-2-specific TCRs that had been generated with the MIRA antigen-specificity platform. Breadth was defined as the fraction of unique TCRs that were SARS-CoV-2-associated, and depth was defined as the fraction of total T cells that were SARS-CoV-2-associated. Using the MIRA data, each spike-specific TCR was mapped to the spike region that the TCR reacts to and placed in a CD4 or CD8 class. Log10-transformed breadth and depth values were compared by one-way ANOVA with Sidak's multiple comparisons tests. TCRdb obtained this table from immuneACCESS and retained in-frame rearrangements with V and J assigned. These tables miss some clones; where compared with another copy, unresolved V genes account for less than half of the shortfall, and the remainder is unexplained. V and J calls and clone size are as listed in that table; D and trimming were resolved from the DNA. The sample table records under 200,000 clones; roughly 90% of these occur just once. The top ten hold over 4% of the sample.

Turning to this clone: No cognate antigen has been identified for it. No base-level quality is on record; no much larger clone is a single base apart.

This sequence originates from an adult who received the AZD1222 COVID-19 vaccine. The starting material was peripheral blood, obtained 28 days after the second AZD1222 dose.

For the CDR3, the sequence is CASSPGGSENYGYTF. The sequenced DNA: TGTGCCAGCAGCCCGGGGGGGTCTGAGAACTATGGCTACACCTTC. The chain was built from TRBV5-4 and TRBJ1-2, with a tentative D gene TRBD1 over 5 matching bases. CDR1 and CDR2 are drawn from the germline V gene (reference sequence): SGHNT, YYREEE. The CDR3 goes from the cysteine to the phenylalanine over 15 residues. The entry retains the CDR3 DNA only, 45 bases that are in frame from base 1. Between the V and J ends, shortened by 4 bases and 2 bases respectively, the junction contains 15 bases.